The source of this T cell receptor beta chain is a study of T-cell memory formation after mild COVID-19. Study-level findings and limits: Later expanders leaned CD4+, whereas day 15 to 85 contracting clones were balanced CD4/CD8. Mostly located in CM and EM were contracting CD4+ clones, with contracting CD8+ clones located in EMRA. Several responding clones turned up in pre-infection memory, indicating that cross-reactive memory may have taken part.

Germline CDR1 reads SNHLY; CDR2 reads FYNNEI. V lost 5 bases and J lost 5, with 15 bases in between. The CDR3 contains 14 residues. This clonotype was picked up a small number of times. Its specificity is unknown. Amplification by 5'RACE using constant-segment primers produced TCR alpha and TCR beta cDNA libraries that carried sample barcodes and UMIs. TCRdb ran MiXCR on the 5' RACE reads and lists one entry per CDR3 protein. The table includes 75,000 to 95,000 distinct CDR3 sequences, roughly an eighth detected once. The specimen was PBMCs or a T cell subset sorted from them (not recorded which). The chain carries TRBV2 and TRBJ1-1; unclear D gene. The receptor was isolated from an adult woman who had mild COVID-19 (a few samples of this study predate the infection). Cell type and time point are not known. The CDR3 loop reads CASSPTQRGTEAFF. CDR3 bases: TGTGCCAGCAGTCCCACCCAAAGAGGAACTGAAGCTTTCTTT.